Sequencing of this TCR beta chain was carried out in a study of identical twins. Findings and caveats of the study: The models systematically underestimated how much out-of-frame TCR alpha was shared in monozygotic twins. Abundant beta clonotypes from cord blood bore fewer insertions; memory repertoires lacked this pattern. Part of the zero-insertion signal could reflect confounding by invariant MAIT and iNKT cells.

TCRdb recomputed calls from the 5' RACE reads with MiXCR, one row per CDR3 protein. The sample lists approximately 280,000 distinct CDR3 sequences, under 9% seen once, with around 2.1% in the top ten. This clonotype showed up many times. The antigen is not known. V lost 8 bases to trimming and J lost 0 bases, with 11 bases between them. Per germline, CDR1 MNHEY and CDR2 SMNVEV (reference sequence). This CDR3 comprises 15 residues. The sample also formed part of further work on yellow fever vaccine responses in identical twins. That study reports: Convergence reportedly seemed to mark part of the twins' vaccine T cell response, with personalization marking the rest.

The chain carries TRBV27 and TRBJ2-6; possibly TRBD2 for D (6 bases). The sequence was obtained from a woman between 18 and 30 years old in good health. Sequencing used memory (CD45RO+) T cells sorted from blood. The CDR3 region is CASARESSGANVLTF. CDR3 coding DNA: TGTGCCAGCGCCCGGGAGAGCTCTGGGGCCAACGTCCTGACTTTC.